One sample yielded the 26 T cell receptor beta chains listed below, sequenced in a study of beta chain features in type 1 diabetes. Isolated RNA was reverse transcribed in full, so expressed TCRB transcripts were sequenced. Repertoires were generated with immunoSEQ multiplex PCR, while TCRdb's copy carries only in-frame clones and drops some. The sample includes about 210,000 clones, approximately 11% of them seen just once. Sequences were obtained from central memory CD4+ T cells from blood. Source of these receptors: a man aged 18 to 29 in good health.

This chain links TRBV15 with TRBJ1-4; TRBD1 aligns across 7 bases. The junction had 10 bases not matched to a gene; V was cut back by 3 bases and J by 6 bases. The CDR3 sequence is 16 residues long. Germline loops: CDR1 LNHNV, CDR2 YYDKDF (reference sequence). The CDR3 DNA sequence: TGTGCCACCAGCAGGTTCGGGACAGAGAGGGATGAAAAACTGTTTTTT. Its protein is CATSRFGTERDEKLFF.

This clone was counted between two and nine times. The chain's CDR3 is CASRGTGNTGELFF. In DNA, the CDR3 is TGTGCCAGCAGAGGGACAGGGAACACCGGGGAGCTGTTTTTT. V and J are TRBV5-6 and TRBJ2-2; TRBD1 aligns across 8 bases. Germline CDR1 is SGHDT and CDR2 is YYEEEE. V dropped 5 bases and J dropped 1; count of bases not matched to a gene: 1. CDR3 length: 14 amino acids.

In nucleotides, the CDR3 is TGCAGTGCTGTCCGCACTGAAGCTTTCTTT. Translated: CSAVRTEAFF. The chain links TRBV20-1 to TRBJ1-1; D remains unclear. V was trimmed by 5 bases and J by 4 bases, leaving 5 bases between them. This CDR3 is built from 10 residues. Germline CDR1 DFQATT, CDR2 SNEGSKA (reference sequence).

This clone was seen a handful of times. This rearrangement joins TRBV5-1 to TRBJ1-2; weak D call: TRBD1 (5 bases). CDR1 SGHRS and CDR2 YFSETQ come from the germline V gene. Trimming pared 4 bases from V and 8 bases from J, leaving 21 bases between. This CDR3 is 15 amino acids long. CDR3 protein: CASSLRDGGLFGYTF. In DNA form, the CDR3 reads TGCGCCAGCAGCCTACGGGACGGAGGGCTCTTCGGCTACACCTTC.

This clone has only a few counts. The chain has TRBV30 and TRBJ2-7; 9 bases agree with TRBD1. The V gene's germline CDR1 is GTSNPN and CDR2 SVGIG (reference sequence). With V trimmed by 5 bases and J by 2 bases, 1 base remained unmatched. This CDR3 has 12 amino acids. The DNA for the CDR3 is TGTGCCTGGGACAGGGGGACCTACGAGCAGTACTTC. Amino acid sequence: CAWDRGTYEQYF. The whole variable domain, filled in from reference TRBV30 and TRBJ2-7, reads SQTIHQWPATLVQPVGSPLSLECTVEGTSNPNLYWYRQAAGRGLQLLFYSVGIGQISSEVPQNLSASRPQDRQFILSSKKLLLSDSGFYLCAWDRGTYEQYFGPGTRLTVT.

The rearrangement links TRBV5-3 to TRBJ2-1; the D is unclear. TRBV5-3 is labeled an ORF, and its function is uncertain. The CDR3 length is 10 residues. Trimming stripped 2 bases from V and 15 bases from J, with 9 bases between. CDR3 protein: CARSFYCRFF. The CDR3 bases are TGTGCCAGAAGCTTCTACTGTCGGTTCTTC.

The chain combines TRBV5-4 with TRBJ2-3; D perhaps matches TRBD1 (5 bases). The CDR3 extends over 16 amino acids. CDR1 SGHNT and CDR2 YYREEE come from the germline V gene (reference sequence). The V gene lost 4 bases and the J gene lost 4 bases, with 19 bases spanning the gap. CDR3 amino acids: CASSANSQGQADTQYF. The CDR3 nucleotides are TGTGCCAGCAGCGCCAACTCCCAGGGTCAAGCAGATACGCAGTATTTT.

This clone was detected a few times. The gene calls are TRBV5-6 and TRBJ2-5; D is uncertain. The CDR3 spans 13 residues. The ends were cut back, 1 base at V and 2 bases at J, with 6 bases in the middle. Germline values: CDR1 SGHDT, CDR2 YYEEEE. As DNA, the CDR3 is TGTGCCAGCAGCTTGTTTGTGCAAGAGACCCAGTACTTC. Translated: CASSLFVQETQYF.

A few counts support this clone. This sequence joins TRBV11-2 and TRBJ2-1; maybe TRBD1 (5 bases). CDR3 length: 17 residues. V was cut by 4 bases and J by 0 bases, with 16 bases left in between. Germline V gene lookup returns CDR1 SGHAT and CDR2 FQNNGV. The CDR3 sequence: CASSSPRGPVSYNEQFF. The DNA of the CDR3 is TGTGCCAGCAGCTCGCCTAGGGGTCCCGTCTCCTACAATGAGCAGTTCTTC.

This clone has at least ten counts. This chain links TRBV5-6 with TRBJ2-1, with 12 nucleotides matching TRBD2. Germline assignment: CDR1 SGHDT and CDR2 YYEEEE. The CDR3 totals 15 residues. J was trimmed by 10 bases and V by 0 bases; bases with no gene match: 5. The CDR3 sequence: CASSLGLAGVVEQFF. CDR3 DNA sequence: TGTGCCAGCAGCTTGGGACTAGCGGGAGTAGTGGAGCAGTTCTTC.

This clone was picked up many times. The chain is built from TRBV7-6 and TRBJ2-6, with D uncertain. CDR1 and CDR2 from the germline V gene are SGHVS and FNYEAQ. The CDR3 has 16 amino acids. Trimming took off 2 bases at V and 0 bases at J, with 8 bases between the two ends. CDR3 nucleotides: TGTGCCAGCAGCTTATCGGGCGGCTCTGGGGCCAACGTCCTGACTTTC. Translated: CASSLSGGSGANVLTF.

This clone was counted only a few times. The gene calls are TRBV28 and TRBJ2-3; 10 bases match TRBD1. Germline V lookup: CDR1 MDHEN, CDR2 SYDVKM. The CDR3 loop spans 17 amino acids. Unmatched junction bases numbered 9, after V lost 5 bases and J lost 1 base. The CDR3 coding sequence is TGTGCCAGCAGTACCCGGGACAGGGGATGGGGCACAGATACGCAGTATTTT. Translating it yields CASSTRDRGWGTDTQYF.

The rearrangement joins TRBV28 to TRBJ2-7, with unresolved D. From germline, CDR1 is MDHEN and CDR2 SYDVKM. The CDR3 covers 14 residues. Trimming removed 2 bases from V and 2 bases from J, with 10 bases in between. The CDR3 DNA reads TGTGCCAGCAGTTTAAGCGTTCCCCCCTACGAGCAGTACTTC. Translated, it gives CASSLSVPPYEQYF.

This clone was observed many times. The rearrangement links TRBV4-3 to TRBJ2-3; TRBD2 agrees at 7 bases. The CDR3 is 18 residues long. Trimming took 0 bases from V and 3 from J; bases not matched to a gene: 12. The germline CDR1 and CDR2 sequences are LGHNA and YSLEER. The CDR3 coding sequence is TGCGCCAGCAGCCAAGAACCCCCAGGGCGGGAGAGAACAGATACGCAGTATTTT. This translates into CASSQEPPGRERTDTQYF.

This clone was detected ten times or more. The chain is built from TRBV27 and TRBJ1-5; maybe TRBD1 (5 bases). This CDR3 has 12 residues. V shed 5 bases and J shed 9 bases, with 11 bases lying between them. From germline, CDR1 is MNHEY and CDR2 SMNVEV (reference sequence). The CDR3 coding sequence is TGTGCCAGCAGTCTTCCCGGGGGGCCCCAGCATTTT. Translating it yields CASSLPGGPQHF.

This clone was observed a few times. The V call is TRBV15, the J call TRBJ1-4, with D possibly matching TRBD1 (5 bases). V was trimmed by 0 bases and J by 4 bases, leaving 12 bases between them. This CDR3 is built from 16 residues. Germline V gene sequence: CDR1 LNHNV, CDR2 YYDKDF (reference sequence). The CDR3 coding sequence is TGTGCCACCAGCAGAGATTCGGGACTGGTTAATGAAAAACTGTTTTTT. Amino acids: CATSRDSGLVNEKLFF.

This clone was picked up a small number of times. The CDR3 here is CASSPDLNQPQHF. The CDR3 DNA is TGTGCCAGCTCACCCGACCTTAATCAGCCCCAGCATTTT. The chain carries TRBV18 and TRBJ1-5; D unclear. Germline values: CDR1 KGHSH, CDR2 LQKENI. This CDR3 contains 13 residues. V was trimmed by 3 bases and J by 4 bases, leaving 7 bases between them.

This clone was detected only once. This chain connects TRBV9 to TRBJ2-7; 8 positions agree with TRBD2. The CDR3 extends over 16 amino acids. V trimming: 4 bases; J trimming: 2 bases; junction bases outside the gene matches: 11. The germline gives CDR1 SGDLS, CDR2 YYNGEE. CDR3 loop: CASSPSRPGGPYEQYF. The CDR3 DNA sequence: TGTGCCAGCAGCCCCTCTAGGCCGGGAGGGCCCTACGAGCAGTACTTC. The full variable domain, its missing parts supplied by reference TRBV9 and TRBJ2-7, is DSGVTQTPKHLITATGQRVTLRCSPRSGDLSVYWYQQSLDQGLQFLIQYYNGEERAKGNILERFSAQQFPDLHSELNLSSLELGDSALYFCASSPSRPGGPYEQYFGPGTRLTVT.

This clone showed up just a few times. The chain couples TRBV4-3 to TRBJ2-7; tentative D call: TRBD2 (6 bases). Trimming took off 1 base at V and 9 bases at J, with 22 bases between the two ends. CDR1 and CDR2 (germline): LGHNA, YSLEER. The CDR3 runs to 16 residues. This CDR3 is CASSQVLGGGTVRQYF. CDR3 sequence (DNA): TGCGCCAGCAGCCAAGTATTGGGGGGTGGGACCGTCCGGCAGTACTTC.

This clone was counted between two and nine times. The V gene is TRBV18, the J gene TRBJ1-5, with D uncertain. The CDR3 totals 15 residues. Germline V lookup: CDR1 KGHSH, CDR2 LQKENI. The V and J ends lost 3 bases and 9 bases respectively, with 18 bases between them. This CDR3 is CASSPLESGAGPQHF. The DNA for the CDR3 is TGTGCCAGCTCACCCCTGGAGTCTGGCGCGGGGCCCCAGCATTTT. The whole variable domain, remainder taken from reference TRBV18 and TRBJ1-5, is NAGVMQNPRHLVRRRGQEARLRCSPMKGHSHVYWYRQLPEEGLKFMVYLQKENIIDESGMPKERFSAEFPKEGPSILRIQQVVRGDSAAYFCASSPLESGAGPQHFGDGTRLSIL.

This clone was seen a handful of times. The chain is built from TRBV7-9 and TRBJ2-1; TRBD2 aligns across 12 bases. From germline, CDR1 is SEHNR and CDR2 FQNEAQ (reference sequence). CDR3 length equals 16 residues. Trimming cost V 5 bases and J 7 bases; bases outside gene matches: 9. This chain's CDR3 is CASSADLAGGRNEQFF. CDR3 sequence (DNA): TGTGCCAGCAGCGCCGATCTAGCGGGAGGGAGGAATGAGCAGTTCTTC.

The chain is built from TRBV11-2 and TRBJ2-5; D uncertain. The CDR3 spans 12 residues. Germline CDR1 reads SGHAT; CDR2 reads FQNNGV. Trimming stripped 0 bases from V and 13 bases from J, with 12 bases between. The CDR3 DNA reads as TGTGCCAGCAGCTTAGAGATAGGACGGTCGTACTTC. This encodes CASSLEIGRSYF. Combining the CDR3 with reference TRBV11-2 and TRBJ2-5 gives the whole variable domain EAGVAQSPRYKIIEKRQSVAFWCNPISGHATLYWYQQILGQGPKLLIQFQNNGVVDDSQLPKDRFSAERLKGVDSTLKIQPAKLEDSAVYLCASSLEIGRSYFGPGTRLLVL.

The chain is built from TRBV10-3 and TRBJ2-7; 10 bases are a match to TRBD1. From germline, CDR1 is ENHRY and CDR2 SYGVKD. The CDR3 is made up of 12 amino acids. Trimming removed 8 bases from V and 6 bases from J; junction bases left unmatched: 4. The CDR3 region is CAISRQGAEQYF. The CDR3 bases are TGTGCCATCTCGAGACAGGGGGCCGAGCAGTACTTC.

This clone came up many times. The CDR3 here is CASSSGTVSSYEQYF. CDR3 in DNA: TGTGCCAGCAGTTCCGGGACGGTGAGCTCCTACGAGCAGTACTTC. The chain uses TRBV6-6 and TRBJ2-7; D possibly uses TRBD1 or TRBD2 (5 bases each). The length of the CDR3 is 15 residues. Germline V gene lookup returns CDR1 MNHNY and CDR2 SVGAGI (reference sequence). The V end lost 4 bases, the J end lost 0 bases, and 13 bases lay between the germline ends.

In its sample, this clone was seen many times. CDR3 loop: CASSFSPTGELFF. The CDR3 nucleotides read TGTGCCAGCAGCTTTTCCCCCACCGGGGAGCTGTTTTTT. V is TRBV7-2 and J is TRBJ2-2; D call uncertain. This CDR3 is 13 amino acids long. V was trimmed by 3 bases and J by 4 bases, leaving 6 bases between them. Per the germline V gene, CDR1 is SGHTA and CDR2 is FQGNSA.

This clone was recorded many times. J is TRBJ2-1 and V is TRBV6-1; D is possibly TRBD2 (6 bases). CDR3 length: 13 residues. CDR1 MNHNS and CDR2 SASEGT come from the germline V gene. V was cut by 6 bases and J by 7 bases, with 13 bases left in between. The CDR3 bases are TGTGCCAGCAGCAGACTAGGGTCTAATGAGCAGTTCTTC. Its protein product is CASSRLGSNEQFF.